These 3 T cell receptor beta chains share one sample of origin, sequenced in a study of identical twins. TCRdb reanalysed the 5' RACE reads using MiXCR and keeps one entry per CDR3 protein. Of hundreds of thousands of distinct CDR3 sequences detected, around 21% appear once; the ten largest clones hold 4% to 5.5%. The sample also formed part of further work on T cells expressing NK-cell markers.

The sample was PBMCs. The receptors derive from a woman under 30 in good health.

This clonotype was counted between two and nine times. The J gene is TRBJ2-4, the V gene TRBV20-1, with 7 positions matching TRBD2. Trimming at V came to 4 bases and at J to 7 bases, leaving 16 bases not matched to a gene. CDR1 is DFQATT, CDR2 SNEGSKA, per germline (reference sequence). This CDR3 contains 16 residues. CDR3 region: CSAILGMREIGNIQYF. The CDR3 DNA reads TGCAGTGCTATCCTCGGGATGCGGGAGATTGGGAACATTCAGTACTTC.

The chain carries TRBV20-1 and TRBJ1-1; 7 bases align to TRBD1. Germline CDR1 is DFQATT and CDR2 is SNEGSKA (reference sequence). This CDR3 spans 14 amino acids. The J segment lost 0 bases and the V segment lost 0 bases, leaving 1 base of the junction unmatched. The CDR3, as DNA: TGCAGTGCTAGAGAAGGGACAGTGAACACTGAAGCTTTCTTT. The encoded protein is CSAREGTVNTEAFF.

This clonotype was detected a few times. The CDR3 DNA follows: TGTGCCAGCAGTTCACCGACTAGCGGGAGAATTATACCCTACAATGAGCAGTTCTTC. As protein: CASSSPTSGRIIPYNEQFF. The rearrangement uses TRBV27 and TRBJ2-1; 12 bases align to TRBD2. The CDR3 totals 19 residues. Germline-derived CDR1 and CDR2 are MNHEY and SMNVEV (reference sequence). V shed 4 bases and J 2 bases; nucleotides not matched to a gene: 12.